Listed below are T cell receptor beta chains from one sample, sequenced in a study of vaccination effects on CD4 cells after COVID-19. Produced via immunoSEQ multiplex PCR; TCRdb's table is partial and in-frame only. Of under 85,000 clones listed, roughly 73% are singletons. Which antigens these TCRs recognize remains unknown. Sample: CD4+ T cells from PBMCs cultured with HCoV-OC43 spike peptides, taken after COVID-19 vaccination. These receptors were taken from a human donor who received a COVID-19 vaccine. Each CDR3 is given with its conserved first and last residue.

TRBJ2-3 | TRBV4-1 | CASSQDRRETDTQYF
TRBJ1-2 | TRBV5-1 | CASSPGGGNGYTF
TRBJ2-5 | TRBV30 | CAWGRLAGETQYF
TRBJ2-3 | TRBV5-1 | CASRWIGGGASDTQYF
TRBJ1-2 | TRBV2 | CASRERGGGYTF
TRBJ1-4 | TRBV6-6 | CASSYGTGREKLFF
TRBJ1-2 | TRBV28 | CASKRGAGGYGYTF
TRBJ2-2 | TRBV7-2 | CASSLGLARTGELFF
TRBJ2-1 | TRBV6-5 | CASNGQTGGNEQFF
TRBJ1-1 | TRBV18 | CASSPTATNTEAFF
TRBJ1-4 | TRBV28 | CASTTTNEKLFF
TRBJ2-2 | TRBV6-5 | CASSPGQLNTGELFF
TRBJ1-5 | TRBV6-6 | CASSTERSNQPQHF
TRBJ1-5 | TRBV30 | CAWSHGGSNQPQHF
TRBJ2-1 | TRBV5-4 | CASSWGTSGSQGQFF
TRBJ2-6 | TRBV5-1 | CASSLAGTRTSGANVLTF
TRBJ1-2 | TRBV3-1/TRBV3-2 | CASSQWTSANYGYTF
TRBJ1-2 | TRBV15 | CATSGLRGYTF
TRBJ2-1 | TRBV29-1 | CSGSRDEQFF
TRBJ2-3 | TRBV9 | CASSATGYTDTQYF
TRBJ1-4 | TRBV30 | CAWSSAHRGEGNEKLFF
TRBJ2-1 | TRBV19 | CASRDRGSYNEQFF
TRBJ1-2 | TRBV10-3 | CAISWTGIHGYTF
TRBJ2-6 | TRBV24-1 | CATRTGSAGANVLTF
TRBJ1-4 | TRBV19 | CATRAGSNEKLFF
TRBJ1-6 | TRBV5-4 | CASSLKQPNSPLHF
TRBJ2-2 | TRBV2 | CASSEPLHRVGELFF
TRBJ2-5 | TRBV5-1 | CASATQTSGGHQETQYF
TRBJ1-5 | TRBV12-3/TRBV12-4 | CASRRGGLQPQHF
TRBJ1-2 | TRBV10-3 | CAIRPQGINYGYTF
TRBJ2-5 | TRBV5-4 | CASSPTPRDFTETQYF
TRBJ2-2 | TRBV19 | CASSMTGTGELFF
TRBJ2-3 | TRBV5-1 | CASSPGSADTQYF
TRBJ2-5 | TRBV5-1 | CASSLAVGQGQTQYF
TRBJ2-3 | TRBV5-1 | CASSLALSSGGITDTQYF
TRBJ1-1 | TRBV3-1/TRBV3-2 | CASSPGQTGSAGVF
TRBJ2-2 | TRBV7-3 | CASSPGGPNTGELFF
TRBJ2-2 | TRBV7-2 | CASSLTSGGVAGELFF
TRBJ2-3 | TRBV7-2 | CASLRRPAGASGDTQYF
TRBJ2-1 | TRBV20-1 | CGGHINNEQFF
TRBJ2-3 | TRBV28 | CASSSPPTDTQYF
TRBJ2-3 | TRBV4-1 | CASSQDGTSGGFPVDTQYF
TRBJ1-5 | TRBV5-1 | CASSLTQLNQPQHF
TRBJ1-5 | TRBV19 | CASSIQGFQPQHF
TRBJ1-2 | TRBV6-5 | CASNRDTSNYGYTF
TRBJ2-4 | TRBV6-6 | CASRGGAKNIQYF
TRBJ2-5 | TRBV11-1 | CASSPEHQETQYF
TRBJ2-3 | TRBV6-5 | CASSYIRGWADTQYF
TRBJ1-1 | TRBV6-5 | CASSLGGTGTTEAFF
TRBJ2-5 | TRBV6-6 | CASSYREETQYF
TRBJ1-2 | TRBV4-3 | CASSLGAYGYTF
TRBJ2-4 | TRBV28 | CASSDTVDIQYF
TRBJ2-2 | TRBV5-1 | CASSFSGGNTGELFF
TRBJ1-4 | TRBV6-2/TRBV6-3 | CASSYSKYGNNEKLFF
TRBJ2-1 | TRBV7-9 | CASSLASGQGQFF
TRBJ1-2 | TRBV7-9 | CASSLDSGIYGYTF
TRBJ1-6 | TRBV2 | CASSGRGIGSYNSPLHF